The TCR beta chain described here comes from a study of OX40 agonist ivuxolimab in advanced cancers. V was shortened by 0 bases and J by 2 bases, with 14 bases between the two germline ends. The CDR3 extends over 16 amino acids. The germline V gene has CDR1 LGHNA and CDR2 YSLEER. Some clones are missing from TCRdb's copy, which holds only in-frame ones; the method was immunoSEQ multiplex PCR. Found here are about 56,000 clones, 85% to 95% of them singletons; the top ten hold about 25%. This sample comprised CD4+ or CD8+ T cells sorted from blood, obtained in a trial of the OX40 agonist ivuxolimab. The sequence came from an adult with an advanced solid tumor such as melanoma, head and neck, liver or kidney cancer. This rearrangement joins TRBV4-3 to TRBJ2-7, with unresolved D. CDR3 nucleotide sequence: TGCGCCAGCAGCCAAGATCTGTCCAGCCTACCCTACGAGCAGTACTTC. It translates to CASSQDLSSLPYEQYF.